Below are 19 T cell receptor beta chains sequenced from a single sample in a study of CD8 T cells in Susac syndrome. It was with random hexamers that about 0.45 to 1 ug RNA was reverse transcribed. One entry per CDR3 protein results from TCRdb running MiXCR on the immunoSEQ multiplex PCR reads. Of 170,000 or so distinct CDR3 sequences in the sample, roughly 92% are singletons; the top ten hold 0.1% to 0.12%. Sequencing used CD4+ T cells from PBMCs. These receptors were obtained from a human donor with Susac syndrome.

The V and J genes are TRBV7-2 and TRBJ1-3, with D perhaps matching TRBD1 (5 bases). Trimming stripped 3 bases from V and 0 bases from J, with 12 bases between. Germline V lookup: CDR1 SGHTA, CDR2 FQGNSA. The CDR3 covers 16 residues. This CDR3 reads CASSFPGAYSGNTIYF. The CDR3 DNA sequence: TGTGCCAGCAGCTTCCCCGGGGCCTACTCTGGAAACACCATATATTTT.

The J gene is TRBJ2-5, the V gene TRBV7-9, with a tentative D call TRBD2 (5 bases). This CDR3 spans 15 amino acids. The V end was cut by 3 bases, the J end by 10 bases, with 21 bases between. Germline CDR1 SEHNR, CDR2 FQNEAQ (reference sequence). CDR3 in amino acids: CASSLGSRPAGDQYF. DNA for the CDR3: TGTGCCAGCAGCTTGGGGTCCCGGCCCGCCGGGGACCAGTACTTC.

The chain is built from TRBV20-1 and TRBJ2-5; perhaps TRBD1 as D (6 bases). Trimming pared 0 bases from V and 6 bases from J, leaving 17 bases between. Germline V lookup: CDR1 DFQATT, CDR2 SNEGSKA (reference sequence). The CDR3 length is 15 residues. The CDR3: CSAREGANNLKTQYF. The CDR3, as DNA: TGCAGTGCTAGAGAGGGGGCCAATAATTTGAAGACCCAGTACTTC.

The V gene is TRBV5-1, the J gene TRBJ2-1; a weak D match, TRBD1 (6 bases). V was pared by 5 bases and J by 6 bases, with 21 bases between. CDR1 SGHRS and CDR2 YFSETQ come from the germline V gene. This CDR3 is 16 amino acids long. This chain's CDR3 is CASRLQAQGIINEQFF. CDR3 DNA: TGCGCCAGCAGGTTGCAGGCACAGGGTATCATCAATGAGCAGTTCTTC.

The chain is built from TRBV3-1 and TRBJ2-3; D not certain. The CDR3 is made up of 15 amino acids. Trimming left V 2 bases short and J 2 bases short, with 11 bases between. Germline-derived CDR1 and CDR2 are LGHDT and YNNKEL (reference sequence). CDR3 region: CASSQRLSNTDTQYF. CDR3 DNA: TGTGCCAGCAGCCAACGACTCTCGAACACAGATACGCAGTATTTT.

The J gene is TRBJ2-3, the V gene TRBV6-1, with D possibly TRBD2 on 7 matching bases. V lost 5 bases, J lost 4 bases, and 13 bases lay in between. The CDR3 has 14 residues. CDR1 and CDR2 from the germline V gene are MNHNS and SASEGT. The CDR3: CASSWGGDADTQYF. CDR3 in DNA: TGTGCCAGCAGTTGGGGGGGCGACGCAGATACGCAGTATTTT.

The chain couples TRBV5-4 to TRBJ2-1; TRBD1 agrees at 10 bases. V trimming: 4 bases; J trimming: 5 bases; junction bases outside the gene matches: 9. There are 16 residues in the CDR3. Germline CDR1 reads SGHNT; CDR2 reads YYREEE (reference sequence). The CDR3 reads CASSPRGTGANNEQFF. The CDR3 bases are TGTGCCAGCAGCCCCCGAGGGACAGGGGCGAACAATGAGCAGTTCTTC.

The chain has TRBV20-1 and TRBJ2-1; the D is unclear. From germline, CDR1 is DFQATT and CDR2 SNEGSKA (reference sequence). The CDR3 length is 12 residues. Trimming removed 6 bases from V and 9 bases from J, with 15 bases in between. The CDR3 bases are TGCAGTGCGTCGGGTGGGCCATCTGAGCAGTTCTTC. This sequence encodes CSASGGPSEQFF.

The genes are TRBV20-1 and TRBJ2-3, with D unresolved. This CDR3 is built from 14 residues. Germline assignment: CDR1 DFQATT and CDR2 SNEGSKA (reference sequence). Between the trimmed V and J ends, which lost 0 bases and 4 bases, there was a span of 11 bases. CDR3 nucleotide sequence: TGCAGTGCTAGAGATCTTTTGGCCTCAGATACGCAGTATTTT. This sequence encodes CSARDLLASDTQYF.

The V call is TRBV3-1, the J call TRBJ2-7; D call uncertain. The CDR3 has 14 residues. V was trimmed by 6 bases and J by 1 base, leaving 13 bases between them. The V gene's germline CDR1 is LGHDT and CDR2 YNNKEL (reference sequence). The CDR3 reads CASSQTDASYEQYF. The DNA for the CDR3 is TGTGCCAGCAGTCAGACCGACGCATCCTACGAGCAGTACTTC.

A single count supports this clonotype. CDR3 protein: CASSPGGRGNSPLHF. CDR3 sequence (DNA): TGTGCCAGCAGCCCCGGGGGACGGGGCAATTCACCCCTCCACTTT. The rearrangement joins TRBV5-4 to TRBJ1-6, with D maybe TRBD1 (5 bases). The V gene's germline CDR1 is SGHNT and CDR2 YYREEE (reference sequence). The CDR3 is 15 amino acids. Between the trimmed V and J ends, which lost 4 bases and 7 bases, there was a span of 15 bases.

The chain couples TRBV20-1 to TRBJ2-7; D tentatively reads TRBD1 or TRBD2 (5 bases each). CDR3 length: 13 amino acids. With 6 bases removed from V and 6 bases from J, the gap between germline ends came to 18 bases. Germline lookup yields CDR1 DFQATT and CDR2 SNEGSKA (reference sequence). The CDR3 sequence: CSATGAPYPEQYF. CDR3 DNA: TGCAGTGCAACCGGGGCCCCATACCCCGAGCAGTACTTC.

The rearrangement joins TRBV20-1 to TRBJ2-7, with D hard to call. Looked up from germline, CDR1 is DFQATT and CDR2 is SNEGSKA (reference sequence). The CDR3 runs 13 residues. Trimming removed 1 base at V and 2 bases at J, with 9 bases between. CDR3 DNA sequence: TGCAGTGCTAGAGGGACGGCCACCTACGAGCAGTACTTC. Its translation: CSARGTATYEQYF.

The chain uses TRBV20-1 and TRBJ1-4; D unclear. The length of the CDR3 is 12 residues. CDR1 and CDR2 (germline): DFQATT, SNEGSKA (reference sequence). Trimming took off 1 base at V and 13 bases at J, with 13 bases between the two ends. CDR3 sequence (DNA): TGCAGTGCTAGAGCCGGGTCAACGGGACTGTTTTTT. This encodes CSARAGSTGLFF.

V is TRBV10-1 and J is TRBJ1-1; D gene unclear. This CDR3 has 13 amino acids. V was trimmed by 2 bases and J by 1 base, leaving 5 bases between them. Germline CDR1 is WNHNN and CDR2 is SYGVQD (reference sequence). The CDR3 spells CASSEQANTEAFF. In DNA, the CDR3 is TGCGCCAGCAGTGAGCAGGCGAACACTGAAGCTTTCTTT.

J is TRBJ1-5 and V is TRBV2; no clear D. Germline CDR1 SNHLY, CDR2 FYNNEI. This CDR3 has 13 residues. Between the trimmed V and J ends, which lost 4 bases and 7 bases, there was a span of 11 bases. CDR3 sequence: CASSVTESQPQHF. DNA for the CDR3: TGTGCCAGCAGTGTCACAGAAAGCCAGCCCCAGCATTTT.

Notes on this clonotype: A junction boundary mismatches the germline segment, possibly from a read error. V is TRBV7-7 and J is TRBJ2-1, with D tentatively TRBD2 (5 bases). Germline CDR1 is SSHAT and CDR2 is FNYEAQ (reference sequence). This CDR3 region has 14 residues. CDR3: CASSLASTSNEQFF. The CDR3 DNA is TGTGCTAGCAGCTTAGCGTCGACGTCGAATGAGCAGTTCTTC.

The chain carries TRBV20-1 and TRBJ1-5, with a weak D call TRBD1 (6 bases). The germline gives CDR1 DFQATT, CDR2 SNEGSKA (reference sequence). This CDR3 is 13 amino acids long. Between the trimmed V and J ends, which lost 6 bases and 3 bases, there was a span of 12 bases. CDR3 sequence reads: CSATQGTNQPQHF. The CDR3 nucleotides are TGCAGTGCCACACAGGGAACCAATCAGCCCCAGCATTTT.

The chain links TRBV20-1 to TRBJ2-7, with 9 bases matching TRBD1. The CDR3 covers 13 residues. Germline V gene data show CDR1 as DFQATT and CDR2 as SNEGSKA (reference sequence). Trimming took 5 bases from V and 3 from J; bases not matched to a gene: 5. The CDR3 reads CSAPRGQGYEQYF. The DNA for the CDR3 is TGCAGTGCTCCCAGGGGACAGGGCTACGAGCAGTACTTC.